These 13 T cell receptor beta chains were sequenced from one sample in a study of T cells after yellow fever vaccination. TCRdb called the 5' RACE reads again in MiXCR, with one record for every CDR3 protein. The repertoire consists of a few hundred thousand distinct CDR3 sequences, with around 21% occurring once and the leading ten covering roughly an eighth. Source: PBMCs, taken 15 days after the yellow fever booster vaccination. The receptor source for this set is a man aged 25 to 40 who received the YFV17D yellow fever vaccine.

The CDR3 DNA sequence: TGTGCCAGCAGTTTTGTCAGGACAGGGACCTACAATGAGCAGTTCTTC. Its protein product is CASSFVRTGTYNEQFF. This chain links TRBV12-3 or TRBV12-4 with TRBJ2-1; 8 nucleotides agree with TRBD1. The V segment lost 3 bases and the J segment 2 bases; nucleotides outside the gene matches: 6. The length of the CDR3 is 16 residues.

Remarks on this clonotype: A much bigger clone sits one base away, suggesting this may be a read error. The rearrangement links TRBV6-1 to TRBJ2-7; D possibly corresponds to TRBD2 (5 bases). Germline lookup yields CDR1 MNHNS and CDR2 SASEGT. The CDR3 is 16 residues long. The V gene lost 10 bases and the J gene lost 5 bases, with 27 bases spanning the gap. For the CDR3, the DNA is TGTGCCAACAGACTAATGCCTTTGGGCGGCATTAACGAGCAGTACTTC. It specifies CANRLMPLGGINEQYF.

The rearrangement links TRBV19 to TRBJ2-2; D is undetermined. The CDR3 runs 18 residues. Germline CDR1 LNHDA, CDR2 SQIVND (reference sequence). Trimming took 5 bases from V and 2 from J, leaving 21 bases between them. CDR3 amino acids: CASSPSQEQILNTGELFF. CDR3 coding DNA: TGTGCCAGTAGTCCCTCCCAAGAGCAGATCCTAAACACCGGGGAGCTGTTTTTT.

The CDR3 here is CSAREAGNTDTQYF. In DNA, the CDR3 is TGCAGTGCTAGAGAAGCGGGAAACACAGATACGCAGTATTTT. The chain employs TRBV20-1 and TRBJ2-3; 7 nucleotides align to TRBD2. The length of the CDR3 is 14 residues. The germline V gene encodes CDR1 DFQATT and CDR2 SNEGSKA (reference sequence). Trimming removed 0 bases from V and 2 bases from J; junction bases left unmatched: 2.

The V and J genes are TRBV7-2 and TRBJ2-1; no definite D call. The CDR3 spans 13 residues. The germline gives CDR1 SGHTA, CDR2 FQGNSA. Deletions cut 4 bases from V and 5 bases from J, with 9 bases between. The CDR3 DNA reads as TGTGCCAGCAGCTCGACACAAGACAATGAGCAGTTCTTC. Its protein is CASSSTQDNEQFF.

V and J are TRBV9 and TRBJ1-2, with D uncertain. This CDR3 is built from 11 residues. Germline V gives CDR1 SGDLS, CDR2 YYNGEE. V was cut by 0 bases and J by 10 bases, with 7 bases left in between. The DNA for the CDR3 is TGTGCCAGCAGCGTAGGTCCAGTCTACACCTTC. The encoded protein is CASSVGPVYTF.

The chain carries TRBV6-5 and TRBJ2-7, with 11 bases identical to TRBD1. This CDR3 is built from 15 residues. Germline values: CDR1 MNHEY, CDR2 SVGAGI. The V and J ends lost 3 bases and 7 bases, in that order; junction bases with no gene match: 8. The CDR3 coding sequence is TGTGCCAGCAGTTATACCGGACAGGGGGCTGAAGAGCAGTACTTC. Its protein is CASSYTGQGAEEQYF.

This clonotype was counted a few times. The chain has TRBV12-3 or TRBV12-4 and TRBJ1-4; possibly TRBD1 for D (5 bases). The CDR3 loop spans 17 amino acids. V lost 6 bases, J lost 0 bases, and 17 bases lay in between. The CDR3 sequence: CASSYRQLRATNEKLFF. CDR3 nucleotides: TGTGCCAGCAGCTATAGACAGCTCCGAGCAACTAATGAAAAACTGTTTTTT.

This clonotype was recorded a few times. The V call is TRBV20-1, the J call TRBJ2-7; unclear D gene. V lost 3 bases and J lost 0, with 15 bases in between. Germline V lookup: CDR1 DFQATT, CDR2 SNEGSKA (reference sequence). The length of the CDR3 is 15 residues. The CDR3 spells CSASPSGGSSYEQYF. The CDR3 DNA follows: TGCAGTGCTAGCCCATCGGGCGGTAGCTCCTACGAGCAGTACTTC.

This clonotype was detected only a few times. This sequence joins TRBV6-2 or TRBV6-3 and TRBJ2-7; 7 nucleotides agree with TRBD1. The CDR3 runs to 16 residues. The trim removed 0 bases at V and 1 base at J, leaving 6 bases unmatched. From germline, CDR1 is MNHEY and CDR2 SVGEGT. CDR3 residues: CASSYSRPQGSYEQYF. The CDR3, as DNA: TGTGCCAGCAGTTACTCTAGGCCACAGGGGTCCTACGAGCAGTACTTC.

V gene TRBV3-1 combines with J gene TRBJ2-3, with 10 positions matching TRBD2. V was pared by 4 bases and J by 11 bases, with 6 bases of the junction left unmatched. From germline, CDR1 is LGHDT and CDR2 YNNKEL (reference sequence). This CDR3 has 13 amino acids. The chain's CDR3 is CASSPRLAGVQYF. CDR3 nucleotide sequence: TGTGCCAGCAGCCCCCGCCTAGCGGGAGTGCAGTATTTT.

This clonotype was found a few times. This chain connects TRBV7-2 to TRBJ2-5; TRBD2 aligns across 10 bases. CDR1 and CDR2 (germline): SGHTA, FQGNSA. Losses at the gene ends were 2 bases for V and 5 bases for J; bases not matched to a gene: 8. The CDR3 consists of 16 residues. CDR3: CASSLFASGSWETQYF. The CDR3 DNA reads as TGTGCCAGCAGCTTATTCGCTAGCGGGAGTTGGGAGACCCAGTACTTC. The full variable domain, in which reference TRBV7-2 and TRBJ2-5 provide the parts outside the CDR3, is GAGVSQSPSNKVTEKGKDVELRCDPISGHTALYWYRQSLGQGLEFLIYFQGNSAPDKSGLPSDRFSAERTGGSVSTLTIQRTQQEDSAVYLCASSLFASGSWETQYFGPGTRLLVL.

The chain combines TRBV3-1 with TRBJ2-3; 11 bases map to TRBD2. From germline, CDR1 is LGHDT and CDR2 YNNKEL (reference sequence). J lost 7 bases, V lost 3 bases, and 9 bases had no gene match. The CDR3 covers 16 residues. In nucleotides, the CDR3 is TGTGCCAGCAGCCATCTAACTAGCGGGAGATTAAATACGCAGTATTTT. This gives the protein CASSHLTSGRLNTQYF.